This T cell receptor beta chain emerged from a study of CD4 and CD8 cells across lung adenocarcinoma regions. Samples came from patients with localized non-small cell lung adenocarcinoma. Germline V gives CDR1 MNHNS, CDR2 SASEGT. V was trimmed by 2 bases and J by 0 bases, leaving 14 bases between them. The CDR3 covers 16 residues. MiXCR, run by TCRdb on the PCR reads, gives a single entry per CDR3 protein. The sample has roughly 6,000 distinct CDR3 sequences; under 55% are singletons. The chain recombines TRBV6-1 with TRBJ2-7; D might be TRBD2 (6 bases). This clonotype was sampled from a male donor with lung adenocarcinoma. The CD4 and CD8 labels of this study may be unreliable. The source material was CD8+ T cells from the margin of a lung tumor. The CDR3 reads CASSERRGPFSYEQYF. Written as DNA, the CDR3 is TGTGCCAGCAGTGAAAGGAGGGGCCCTTTCTCCTACGAGCAGTACTTC.